The 17 T cell receptor beta chains given below trace back to one sample, sequenced in a study of T cell responses to AZD1222 COVID-19 vaccine. The repertoire was sequenced with immunoSEQ multiplex PCR; TCRdb's copy has only in-frame clones and lacks some. The sample holds about 150,000 clones; about nine tenths are singletons and the top ten take 1.5% to 2%. Sequenced here: peripheral blood, sampled on day 0 of AZD1222 vaccination. These TCRs come from an adult in good health.

The rearrangement uses TRBV5-6 and TRBJ1-1; no reliable D call. From germline, CDR1 is SGHDT and CDR2 YYEEEE. Trimming took 5 bases from V and 1 from J, leaving 9 bases between them. The CDR3 is made up of 13 amino acids. The CDR3 DNA reads as TGTGCCAGCAGAGTGGCAGCGAACACTGAAGCTTTCTTT. Translating it yields CASRVAANTEAFF.

The chain employs TRBV28 and TRBJ1-5, with D unclear. CDR1 and CDR2 from the germline V gene are MDHEN and SYDVKM. Trimming removed 3 bases from V and 1 base from J, with 7 bases in between. CDR3 length: 14 residues. This CDR3 is CASSFWESNQPQHF. The CDR3 region has the DNA TGTGCCAGCAGTTTCTGGGAGAGCAATCAGCCCCAGCATTTT. The full variable domain, with the rest looked up from reference TRBV28 and TRBJ1-5, is DVKVTQSSRYLVKRTGEKVFLECVQDMDHENMFWYRQDPGLGLRLIYFSYDVKMKEKGDIPEGYSVSREKKERFSLILESASTNQTSMYLCASSFWESNQPQHFGDGTRLSIL.

This clone was detected a few times. V usage is TRBV6-1 and J usage is TRBJ1-5, with no clear D. Germline loops: CDR1 MNHNS, CDR2 SASEGT. This CDR3 contains 13 residues. V was cut by 2 bases and J by 4 bases, with 6 bases left in between. The CDR3 protein is CASSEKANQPQHF. The CDR3 DNA sequence: TGTGCCAGCAGTGAAAAGGCGAATCAGCCCCAGCATTTT.

The V gene is TRBV2, the J gene TRBJ2-3, with D tentatively TRBD1 or TRBD2 (6 bases each). Germline V CDR1 and CDR2: SNHLY, FYNNEI. The CDR3 has 13 amino acids. V was cut by 6 bases and J by 2 bases, with 9 bases left in between. The CDR3 coding sequence is TGTGCCAGCAGGCGGGACAACACAGATACGCAGTATTTT. Its protein product is CASRRDNTDTQYF.

The J gene is TRBJ2-1, the V gene TRBV6-5, with TRBD1 matching over 7 bases. Germline values: CDR1 MNHEY, CDR2 SVGAGI. This CDR3 comprises 16 residues. The V and J ends lost 5 bases and 5 bases, in that order; junction bases with no gene match: 12. As DNA, the CDR3 is TGTGCCAGCAGTAACTACCGGACAGGAAAAGACAATGAGCAGTTCTTC. Protein: CASSNYRTGKDNEQFF.

The gene calls are TRBV28 and TRBJ2-1, with 7 positions matching TRBD2. This CDR3 has 15 amino acids. V was clipped by 4 bases and J by 4 bases; unmatched bases: 7. CDR1 is MDHEN and CDR2 is SYDVKM in the germline V gene. The CDR3 DNA follows: TGTGCCAGCAGTTCCTGGGTGGGAGGGTACAATGAGCAGTTCTTC. Translating gives CASSSWVGGYNEQFF.

The CDR3 DNA reads TGTGCCAGCAGTTTCAAAGGGTCGCCTTACGAGCAGTACTTC. Translating gives CASSFKGSPYEQYF. The chain uses TRBV27 and TRBJ2-7; D gene uncertain. Germline V gene sequence: CDR1 MNHEY, CDR2 SMNVEV (reference sequence). This CDR3 has 14 residues. Trimming left V 3 bases short and J 4 bases short, with 13 bases between.

The chain couples TRBV5-1 to TRBJ2-7; the D is unclear. The ends were cut back, 0 bases at V and 2 bases at J, with 6 bases in the middle. The length of the CDR3 is 13 residues. Germline V gene sequence: CDR1 SGHRS, CDR2 YFSETQ. CDR3 residues: CASSLGSPYEQYF. CDR3 sequence (DNA): TGCGCCAGCAGCTTGGGGTCCCCCTACGAGCAGTACTTC.

The chain has TRBV7-2 and TRBJ1-1, with D possibly being TRBD1 (6 bases). Trimming left V 6 bases short and J 1 base short, with 12 bases between. The CDR3 sequence is 14 residues long. CDR1 is SGHTA, CDR2 FQGNSA, per germline. The CDR3 DNA reads TGTGCCAGCAGGCCAACAGGGTCGAACACTGAAGCTTTCTTT. This encodes CASRPTGSNTEAFF.

Written as DNA, the CDR3 is TGTGCCAGCAGTTACTCAGGCAAATCCTACGAGCAGTACTTC. Its translation is CASSYSGKSYEQYF. The chain has TRBV6-6 and TRBJ2-7; D not certain. CDR3 length equals 14 residues. V shed 0 bases and J shed 1 base, with 7 bases lying between them. Germline CDR1 reads MNHNY; CDR2 reads SVGAGI (reference sequence).

V gene TRBV13 combines with J gene TRBJ1-1, with 7 bases aligning to TRBD1. This CDR3 contains 16 residues. After removal of 3 bases from V and 3 bases from J, the junction contained 10 bases not matched to a gene. Germline values: CDR1 PRHDT, CDR2 FYEKMQ (reference sequence). For the CDR3, the DNA is TGTGCCAGCAGCTTCTATTACAGGGGAGGTTACACTGAAGCTTTCTTT. Translating gives CASSFYYRGGYTEAFF. Full variable domain (rest looked up from reference TRBV13 and TRBJ1-1): AAGVIQSPRHLIKEKRETATLKCYPIPRHDTVYWYQQGPGQDPQFLISFYEKMQSDKGSIPDRFSAQQFSDYHSELNMSSLELGDSALYFCASSFYYRGGYTEAFFGQGTRLTVV.

The chain is built from TRBV7-6 and TRBJ1-1, with 8 bases aligning to TRBD1. The CDR3 length is 13 residues. Trimming removed 5 bases from V and 5 bases from J; junction bases left unmatched: 4. CDR1 is SGHVS and CDR2 is FNYEAQ in the germline V gene. The CDR3, as DNA: TGTGCCAGCAGCCCGACAGGGGCTACTGAAGCTTTCTTT. This codes for CASSPTGATEAFF.

This chain joins TRBV7-2 and TRBJ1-4; unclear D gene. The V gene lost 4 bases and the J gene lost 0 bases, with 12 bases spanning the gap. The CDR3 spans 16 residues. CDR1 is SGHTA and CDR2 is FQGNSA in the germline V gene. The CDR3 region is CASSSGRRTTNEKLFF. Here the CDR3 DNA reads TGTGCCAGCAGCTCGGGCAGGAGAACAACTAATGAAAAACTGTTTTTT.

This clone is a singleton in its sample. V gene TRBV7-3 combines with J gene TRBJ1-1; possibly TRBD1 for D (5 bases). The V gene lost 2 bases and the J gene lost 4 bases, with 20 bases spanning the gap. Germline loops: CDR1 SGHTA, CDR2 FQGTGA. CDR3 size: 17 residues. The DNA of the CDR3 is TGTGCCAGCAGCTTAGTGTCTGGATTTGTCGGGGGCACTGAAGCTTTCTTT. This gives the protein CASSLVSGFVGGTEAFF.

The chain links TRBV19 to TRBJ2-2; D is uncertain. V was shortened by 3 bases and J by 5 bases, with 19 bases between the two germline ends. The germline gives CDR1 LNHDA, CDR2 SQIVND (reference sequence). There are 17 residues in the CDR3. The CDR3 nucleotides are TGTGCCAGTAGTATCTTGGTAGACACTTATGGGACCGGGGAGCTGTTTTTT. This sequence encodes CASSILVDTYGTGELFF.

The V call is TRBV5-6, the J call TRBJ1-2; tentatively, D is TRBD1 (6 bases). The V end was cut by 1 base, the J end by 1 base, with 20 bases between. The CDR3 totals 18 residues. Germline CDR1 reads SGHDT; CDR2 reads YYEEEE. Written as DNA, the CDR3 is TGTGCCAGCAGCTTGTTGGGGGGCGCCTACGGAATTAACTATGGCTACACCTTC. Its protein is CASSLLGGAYGINYGYTF.

The chain has TRBV19 and TRBJ1-2; 10 bases are a match to TRBD1. Germline V gene sequence: CDR1 LNHDA, CDR2 SQIVND (reference sequence). V dropped 5 bases and J dropped 4; count of bases not matched to a gene: 4. CDR3 length equals 14 residues. For the CDR3, the DNA is TGTGCCAGTAGTCACCGACAGGGGGCCTATGGCTACACCTTC. It translates to CASSHRQGAYGYTF.